This T cell receptor beta chain appears in the sequencing data of a study of T-cell reconstitution after alpha-beta-depleted transplantation in children. The table lists this clonotype with many counts. What it binds is unknown. Overall study findings and caveats: From surviving recipient T cells and thymic progenitors came the high day-60 TCRbeta diversity observed in some patients. Reported findings indicate that, about two months after transplant, alpha-beta T cells came from several hundred expanded clones, which were derived from non-depleted graft cells. A year had passed since transplant, and T-cell counts and diversity by then came mostly from newly produced T cells.

CDR1 DFQATT and CDR2 SNEGSKA come from the germline V gene (reference sequence). The CDR3 loop spans 15 amino acids. With 4 bases clipped from V and 1 base from J, the junction kept 4 bases outside the gene matches. Unique molecular identifiers were incorporated when the TCRbeta library was constructed. Via MiXCR, TCRdb re-called the PCR reads, giving one row per CDR3 protein. The table shows 440,000 or so distinct CDR3 sequences, with 43% occurring only once. The sequences come from PBMCs, collected before TCRalphabeta/CD19-depleted stem cell transplant. This sequence joins TRBV20-1 and TRBJ2-1; 10 nucleotides align to TRBD2. The TCR comes from a girl aged 2 to 10 with aplastic anemia, due to receive a stem cell transplant. CDR3 sequence (DNA): TGCAGTGCTAACGCACTAGCGGGGTCCTACAATGAGCAGTTCTTC. Translating it yields CSANALAGSYNEQFF.